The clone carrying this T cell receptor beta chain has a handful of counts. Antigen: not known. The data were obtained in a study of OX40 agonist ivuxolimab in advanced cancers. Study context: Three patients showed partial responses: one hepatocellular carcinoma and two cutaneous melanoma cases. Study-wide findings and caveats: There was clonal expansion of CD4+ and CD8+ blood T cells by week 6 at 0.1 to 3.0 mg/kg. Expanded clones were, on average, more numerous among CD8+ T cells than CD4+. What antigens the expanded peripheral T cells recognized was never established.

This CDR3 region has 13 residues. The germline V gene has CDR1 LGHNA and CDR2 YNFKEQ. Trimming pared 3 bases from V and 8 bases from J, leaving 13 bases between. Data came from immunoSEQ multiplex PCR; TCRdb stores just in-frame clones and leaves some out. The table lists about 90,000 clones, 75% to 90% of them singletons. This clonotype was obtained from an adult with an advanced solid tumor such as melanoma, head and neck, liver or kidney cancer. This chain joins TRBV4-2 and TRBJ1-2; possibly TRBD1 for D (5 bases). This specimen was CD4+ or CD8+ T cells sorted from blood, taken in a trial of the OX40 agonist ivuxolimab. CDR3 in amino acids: CASSHEPGSGYTF. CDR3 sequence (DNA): TGTGCCAGCAGCCATGAGCCAGGGTCCGGCTACACCTTC.